This T cell receptor (beta chain) was retrieved from a study of cytomegalovirus exposure and HLA in healthy donors. The protocol was immunoSEQ multiplex PCR, while the TCRdb copy is restricted to in-frame clones and leaves out a portion. The sample lists tens of thousands of clones, around 81% seen once, with around 3% in the top ten. The CDR3 extends over 11 amino acids. Germline V gene lookup returns CDR1 SGHVS and CDR2 FNYEAQ. V lost 7 bases to trimming and J lost 5 bases, with 6 bases between them. The sequenced sample consisted of PBMCs. The chain links TRBV7-6 to TRBJ2-1; D remains unclear. This TCR came from a man aged 25-45 years in good health and CMV-seronegative. This CDR3 reads CASTKNNEQFF. The CDR3 region has the DNA TGTGCCAGCACAAAAAACAATGAGCAGTTCTTC.